The source of this T cell receptor beta chain is a study of blood T cell repertoires in COVID-19. Study details: Sites in the United States, Italy and Spain provided acute and convalescent COVID-19 samples. T cells, B-cell-depleted T cells, or PBMCs provided the cDNA or gDNA that served as material.

V lost 0 bases, J lost 1 base, and 6 bases stayed unmatched. This CDR3 spans 16 amino acids. Germline V gives CDR1 SGHRS, CDR2 YFSETQ. Adults between roughly 18 and 95 years of age took part from about two dozen US areas. Cohorts were determined from participant-reported clinical history. The method was immunoSEQ multiplex PCR; TCRdb's version includes in-frame clones alone and lacks a portion of them. The table lists roughly 200,000 clones, about 86% of them singletons. This rearrangement joins TRBV5-1 to TRBJ2-5; 7 nucleotides agree with TRBD1. Sample: PBMCs or T cells enriched from blood (not recorded which). This receptor was obtained from a woman in her thirties or forties with acute COVID-19. The CDR3 loop reads CASSLAKDRVQETQYF. DNA for the CDR3: TGCGCCAGCAGCTTGGCAAAAGACAGGGTCCAAGAGACCCAGTACTTC.